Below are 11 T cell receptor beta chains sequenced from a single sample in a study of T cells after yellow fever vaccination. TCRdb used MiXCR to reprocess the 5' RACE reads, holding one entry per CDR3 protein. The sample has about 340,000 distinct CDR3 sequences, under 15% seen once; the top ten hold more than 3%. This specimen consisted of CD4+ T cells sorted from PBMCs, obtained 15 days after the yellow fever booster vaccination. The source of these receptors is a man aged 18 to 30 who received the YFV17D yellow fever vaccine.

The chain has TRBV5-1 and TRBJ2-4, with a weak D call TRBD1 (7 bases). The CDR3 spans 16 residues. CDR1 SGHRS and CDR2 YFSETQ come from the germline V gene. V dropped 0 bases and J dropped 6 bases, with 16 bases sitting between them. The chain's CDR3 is CASSLVGAGGGNIQYF. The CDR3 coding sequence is TGCGCCAGCAGCTTGGTGGGGGCAGGGGGAGGAAACATTCAGTACTTC.

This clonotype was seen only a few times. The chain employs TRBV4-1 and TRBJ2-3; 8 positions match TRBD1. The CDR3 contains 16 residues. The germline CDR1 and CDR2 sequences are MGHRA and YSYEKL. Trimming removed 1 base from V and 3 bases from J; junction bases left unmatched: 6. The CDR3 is CASSQAGGGWTDTQYF. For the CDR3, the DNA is TGCGCCAGCAGCCAAGCAGGGGGCGGGTGGACAGATACGCAGTATTTT.

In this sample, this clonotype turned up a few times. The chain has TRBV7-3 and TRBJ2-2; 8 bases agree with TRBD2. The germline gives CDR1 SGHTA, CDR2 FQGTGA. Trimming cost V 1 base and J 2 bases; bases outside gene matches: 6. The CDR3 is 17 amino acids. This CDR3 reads CASSLNGGGTNTGELFF. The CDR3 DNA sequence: TGTGCCAGCAGCTTAAATGGCGGGGGGACCAACACCGGGGAGCTGTTTTTT.

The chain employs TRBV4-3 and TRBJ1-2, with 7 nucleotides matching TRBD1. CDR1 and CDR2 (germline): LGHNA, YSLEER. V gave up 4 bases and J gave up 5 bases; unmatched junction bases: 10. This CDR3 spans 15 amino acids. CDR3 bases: TGCGCCAGCAGCCCCGCCCCCAGGGGGGAGTATGGCTACACCTTC. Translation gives CASSPAPRGEYGYTF.

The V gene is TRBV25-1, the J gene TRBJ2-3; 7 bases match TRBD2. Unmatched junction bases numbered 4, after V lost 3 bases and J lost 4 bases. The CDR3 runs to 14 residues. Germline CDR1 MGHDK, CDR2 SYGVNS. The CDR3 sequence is CASSDTAGSDTQYF. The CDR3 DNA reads TGTGCCAGCAGTGACACAGCGGGGTCAGATACGCAGTATTTT. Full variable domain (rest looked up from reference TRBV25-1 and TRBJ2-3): EADIYQTPRYLVIGTGKKITLECSQTMGHDKMYWYQQDPGMELHLIHYSYGVNSTEKGDLSSESTVSRIRTEHFPLTLESARPSHTSQYLCASSDTAGSDTQYFGPGTRLTVL.

CDR3 nucleotides: TGTGCCAGCAGTCCCCTGGACAGGTTGAATGAAAAACTGTTTTTT. Its protein is CASSPLDRLNEKLFF. This rearrangement joins TRBV27 to TRBJ1-4; 7 bases fit TRBD1. Trimming removed 5 bases from V and 5 bases from J; junction bases left unmatched: 8. Germline V lookup: CDR1 MNHEY, CDR2 SMNVEV (reference sequence). The CDR3 sequence is 15 residues long.

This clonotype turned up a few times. This CDR3 reads CASSPMGASQPQHF. CDR3 coding DNA: TGTGCCAGCTCACCAATGGGGGCGAGTCAGCCCCAGCATTTT. The chain joins TRBV18 to TRBJ1-5; tentative D call: TRBD1 (6 bases). This CDR3 spans 14 amino acids. Trimming took 2 bases from V and 6 from J, leaving 11 bases between them. Germline V lookup: CDR1 KGHSH, CDR2 LQKENI. Full variable domain (outside the CDR3, taken from reference TRBV18 and TRBJ1-5): NAGVMQNPRHLVRRRGQEARLRCSPMKGHSHVYWYRQLPEEGLKFMVYLQKENIIDESGMPKERFSAEFPKEGPSILRIQQVVRGDSAAYFCASSPMGASQPQHFGDGTRLSIL.

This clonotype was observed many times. The CDR3 loop is CASSPRGSQATDTQYF. DNA for the CDR3: TGTGCCAGCAGCCCCCGTGGGAGCCAGGCGACAGATACGCAGTATTTT. The rearrangement joins TRBV5-5 to TRBJ2-3; possible D gene TRBD2, 5 bases. Trimming took 4 bases from V and 3 from J, leaving 18 bases between them. The V gene's germline CDR1 is SGHKS and CDR2 YYEKEE (reference sequence). The CDR3 consists of 16 residues.

CDR3 in DNA: TGTGCCAGCAGTTACTTGGCCTACACCGGGGAGCTGTTTTTT. It translates to CASSYLAYTGELFF. The V call is TRBV6-5, the J call TRBJ2-2, with D uncertain. Germline CDR1 is MNHEY and CDR2 is SVGAGI. The V end was cut by 1 base, the J end by 3 bases, with 6 bases between. The CDR3 runs to 14 residues.

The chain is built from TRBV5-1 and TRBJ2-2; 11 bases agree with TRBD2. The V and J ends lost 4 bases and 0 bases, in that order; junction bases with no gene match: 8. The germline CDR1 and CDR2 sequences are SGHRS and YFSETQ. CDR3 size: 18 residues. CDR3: CASSPGLAGAANTGELFF. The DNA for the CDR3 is TGCGCCAGCAGCCCCGGACTAGCGGGTGCAGCGAACACCGGGGAGCTGTTTTTT.

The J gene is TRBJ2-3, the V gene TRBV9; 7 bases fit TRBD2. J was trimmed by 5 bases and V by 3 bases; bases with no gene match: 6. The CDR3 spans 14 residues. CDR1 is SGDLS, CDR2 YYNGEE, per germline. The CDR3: CASSADQRGDTQYF. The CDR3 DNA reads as TGTGCCAGCAGCGCCGACCAGCGGGGAGATACGCAGTATTTT.